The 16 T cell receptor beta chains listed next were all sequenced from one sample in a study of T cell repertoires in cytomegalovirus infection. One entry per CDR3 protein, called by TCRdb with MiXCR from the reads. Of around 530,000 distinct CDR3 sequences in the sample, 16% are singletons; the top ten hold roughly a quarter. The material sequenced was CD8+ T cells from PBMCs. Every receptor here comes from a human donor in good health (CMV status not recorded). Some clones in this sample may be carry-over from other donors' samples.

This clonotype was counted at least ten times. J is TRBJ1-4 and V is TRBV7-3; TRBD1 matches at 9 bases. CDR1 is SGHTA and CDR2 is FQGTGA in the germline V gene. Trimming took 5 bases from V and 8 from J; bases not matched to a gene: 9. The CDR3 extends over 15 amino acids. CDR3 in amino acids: CASSMTGGQREKLFF. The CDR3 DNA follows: TGTGCCAGCAGCATGACAGGGGGGCAGCGCGAAAAACTGTTTTTT.

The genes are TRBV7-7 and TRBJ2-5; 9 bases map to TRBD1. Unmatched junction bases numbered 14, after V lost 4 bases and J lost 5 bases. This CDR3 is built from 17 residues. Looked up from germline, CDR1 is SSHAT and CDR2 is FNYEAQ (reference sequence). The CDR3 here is CASSWSPGQGMEETQYF. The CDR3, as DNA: TGTGCCAGCAGCTGGTCACCTGGACAGGGGATGGAGGAGACCCAGTACTTC.

In DNA, the CDR3 is TGTGCCAGCACGACGGGTGCCGTGGGAGCCAAAAACATTCAGTACTTC. This encodes CASTTGAVGAKNIQYF. The chain recombines TRBV6-2 or TRBV6-3 with TRBJ2-4; D not certain. Germline loops: CDR1 MNHEY, CDR2 SVGEGT. V was cut by 7 bases and J by 0 bases, with 16 bases left in between. CDR3 length: 16 residues.

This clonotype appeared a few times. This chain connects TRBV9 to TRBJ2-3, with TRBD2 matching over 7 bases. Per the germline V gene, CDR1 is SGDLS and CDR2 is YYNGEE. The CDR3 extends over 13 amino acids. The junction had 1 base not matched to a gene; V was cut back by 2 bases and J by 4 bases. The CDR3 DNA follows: TGTGCCAGCAGCGTGGGGGGGTCAGATACGCAGTATTTT. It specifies CASSVGGSDTQYF.

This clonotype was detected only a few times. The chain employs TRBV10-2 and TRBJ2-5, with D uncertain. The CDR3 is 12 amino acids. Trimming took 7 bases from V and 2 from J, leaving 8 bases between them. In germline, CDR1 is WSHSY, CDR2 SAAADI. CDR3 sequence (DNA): TGCGCCAGCAAAGGGCAACAAGAGACCCAGTACTTC. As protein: CASKGQQETQYF.

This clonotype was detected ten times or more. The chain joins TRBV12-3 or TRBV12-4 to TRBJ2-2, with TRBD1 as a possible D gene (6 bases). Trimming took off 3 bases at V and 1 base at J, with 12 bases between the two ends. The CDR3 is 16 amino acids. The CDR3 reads CASSFLRGKNTGELFF. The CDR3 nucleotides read TGTGCCAGCAGTTTTTTAAGGGGGAAGAACACCGGGGAGCTGTTTTTT.

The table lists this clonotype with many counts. CDR3 nucleotide sequence: TGCAGCGTTTTTGGAACCTCATTGCGCGGAGAGCAGTACTTC. This codes for CSVFGTSLRGEQYF. The chain employs TRBV29-1 and TRBJ2-7; D remains unclear. V dropped 5 bases and J dropped 7 bases, with 21 bases sitting between them. The CDR3 is made up of 14 amino acids. The germline gives CDR1 SQVTM, CDR2 ANQGSEA.

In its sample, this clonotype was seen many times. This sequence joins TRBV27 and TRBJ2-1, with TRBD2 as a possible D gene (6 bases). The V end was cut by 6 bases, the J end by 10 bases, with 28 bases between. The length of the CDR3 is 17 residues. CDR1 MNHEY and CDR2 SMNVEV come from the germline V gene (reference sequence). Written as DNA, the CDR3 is TGTGCCAGCAGACTTACCCGGGGGACCCGTATCGAGAACGAGCAGTTCTTC. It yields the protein CASRLTRGTRIENEQFF.

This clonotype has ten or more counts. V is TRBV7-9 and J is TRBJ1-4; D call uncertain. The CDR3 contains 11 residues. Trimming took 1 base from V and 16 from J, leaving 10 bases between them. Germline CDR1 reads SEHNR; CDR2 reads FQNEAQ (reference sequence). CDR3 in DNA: TGTGCCAGCAGCTTAGGGAGATACAAGTTTTTT. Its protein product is CASSLGRYKFF.

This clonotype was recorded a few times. CDR3 amino acids: CSVEAAGGVEDEQYF. CDR3 coding DNA: TGCAGCGTTGAAGCCGCGGGGGGCGTCGAAGACGAGCAGTACTTC. The chain carries TRBV29-1 and TRBJ2-7, with 8 bases lining up with TRBD2. The CDR3 sequence is 15 residues long. V was pared by 1 base and J by 5 bases, with 10 bases of the junction left unmatched. Germline CDR1 reads SQVTM; CDR2 reads ANQGSEA.

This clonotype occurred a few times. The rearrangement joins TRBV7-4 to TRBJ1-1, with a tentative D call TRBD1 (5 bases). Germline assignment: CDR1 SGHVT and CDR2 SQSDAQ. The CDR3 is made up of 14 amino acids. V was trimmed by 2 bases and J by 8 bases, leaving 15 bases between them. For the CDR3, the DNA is TGTGCCAGCAGCTTACTCTCCAGCGGGACGGAAGCTTTCTTT. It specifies CASSLLSSGTEAFF.

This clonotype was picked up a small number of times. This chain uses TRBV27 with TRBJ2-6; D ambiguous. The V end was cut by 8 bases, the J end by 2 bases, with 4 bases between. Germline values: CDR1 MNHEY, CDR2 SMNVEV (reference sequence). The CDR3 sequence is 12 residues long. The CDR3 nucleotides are TGTGCCAGCGGTCCTGGGGCCAACGTCCTGACTTTC. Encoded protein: CASGPGANVLTF.

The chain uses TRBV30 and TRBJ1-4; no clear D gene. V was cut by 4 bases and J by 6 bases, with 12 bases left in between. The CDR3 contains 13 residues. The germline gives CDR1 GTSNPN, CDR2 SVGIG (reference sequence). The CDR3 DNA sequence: TGTGCCTGGAATATGGCAACCCATGAAAAACTGTTTTTT. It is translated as CAWNMATHEKLFF.

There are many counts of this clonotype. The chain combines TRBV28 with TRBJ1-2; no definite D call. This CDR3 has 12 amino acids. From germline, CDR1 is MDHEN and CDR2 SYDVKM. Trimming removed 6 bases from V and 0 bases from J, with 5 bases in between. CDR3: CASSIANYGYTF. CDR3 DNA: TGTGCCAGCAGCATAGCTAACTATGGCTACACCTTC.

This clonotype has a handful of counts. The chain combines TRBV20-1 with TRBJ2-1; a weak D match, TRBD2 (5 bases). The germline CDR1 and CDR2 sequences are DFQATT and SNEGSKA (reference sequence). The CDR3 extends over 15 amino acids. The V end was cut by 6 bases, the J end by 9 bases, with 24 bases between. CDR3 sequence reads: CSADYLLIVLSEQFF. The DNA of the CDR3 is TGCAGTGCCGACTACCTACTAATCGTCCTCTCTGAGCAGTTCTTC.

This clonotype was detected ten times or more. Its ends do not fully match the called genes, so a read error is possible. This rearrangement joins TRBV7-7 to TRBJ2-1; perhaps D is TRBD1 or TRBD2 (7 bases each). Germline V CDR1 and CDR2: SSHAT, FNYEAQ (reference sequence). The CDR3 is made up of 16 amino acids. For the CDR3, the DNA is TGTGCTAGCAGCTTAGAGCACAGGGGAGGGAGCAATGAGCAGTTCTTC. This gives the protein CASSLEHRGGSNEQFF. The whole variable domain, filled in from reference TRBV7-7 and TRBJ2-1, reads GAGVSQSPRYKVTKRGQDVTLRCDPISSHATLYWYQQALGQGPEFLTYFNYEAQPDKSGLPSDRFSAERPEGSISTLTIQRTEQRDSAMYRCASSLEHRGGSNEQFFGPGTRLTVL.